One sample yielded the 9 T cell receptor beta chains listed below, sequenced in a study of blood T cell repertoires in COVID-19. The protocol was immunoSEQ multiplex PCR, while the TCRdb copy is restricted to in-frame clones and leaves out a portion. The repertoire holds approximately 210,000 clones, with roughly 76% as singletons. Source material: peripheral blood. The receptors were gathered from a human donor in a cohort sampled during active COVID-19.

This rearrangement joins TRBV7-2 to TRBJ1-6; the match to TRBD1 covers 8 bases. The CDR3 has 16 amino acids. CDR1 SGHTA and CDR2 FQGNSA come from the germline V gene. After removal of 5 bases from V and 6 bases from J, the junction contained 9 bases not matched to a gene. CDR3: CASSPSGGWANSPLHF. CDR3 in DNA: TGTGCCAGCAGCCCATCAGGGGGCTGGGCTAATTCACCCCTCCACTTT.

The chain employs TRBV24-1 and TRBJ2-6; no clear D gene. The CDR3 consists of 16 residues. The ends were cut back, 3 bases at V and 4 bases at J, with 12 bases in the middle. Germline CDR1 is KGHDR and CDR2 is SFDVKD. The CDR3 DNA follows: TGTGCCACCAGTGATCCGACCCTCGGGGGGGCCAACGTCCTGACTTTC. This sequence encodes CATSDPTLGGANVLTF.

This chain connects TRBV14 to TRBJ2-5; 13 nucleotides agree with TRBD2. Per germline, CDR1 SGHDN and CDR2 FVKESK. There are 19 residues in the CDR3. V was pared by 5 bases and J by 3 bases, with 15 bases of the junction left unmatched. CDR3 region: CASSSGTSGISSRKETQYF. The DNA of the CDR3 is TGTGCCAGCAGCTCAGGGACTAGCGGGATTTCCTCTCGGAAAGAGACCCAGTACTTC. The complete variable domain, with remaining parts taken from reference TRBV14 and TRBJ2-5, reads EAGVTQFPSHSVIEKGQTVTLRCDPISGHDNLYWYRRVMGKEIKFLLHFVKESKQDESGMPNNRFLAERTGGTYSTLKVQPAELEDSGVYFCASSSGTSGISSRKETQYFGPGTRLLVL.

The chain carries TRBV9 and TRBJ2-1; TRBD1 might be the D (5 bases). The CDR3 runs to 14 residues. Germline CDR1 SGDLS, CDR2 YYNGEE. The V end was cut by 2 bases, the J end by 3 bases, with 9 bases between. The CDR3 nucleotides are TGTGCCAGCAGCGTTTCCAGGGTCTACAATGAGCAGTTCTTC. Its protein product is CASSVSRVYNEQFF.

The V and J genes are TRBV6-5 and TRBJ1-2, with 7 positions matching TRBD1. Losses at the gene ends were 5 bases for V and 1 base for J; bases not matched to a gene: 4. Germline CDR1 MNHEY, CDR2 SVGAGI. The CDR3 is 14 amino acids. This CDR3 is CASSPGGYNYGYTF. CDR3 sequence (DNA): TGTGCCAGCAGTCCAGGGGGATATAACTATGGCTACACCTTC.

V is TRBV5-1 and J is TRBJ1-3; D is unclear. Between the trimmed V and J ends, which lost 0 bases and 0 bases, there was a span of 10 bases. Looked up from germline, CDR1 is SGHRS and CDR2 is YFSETQ. The CDR3 length is 16 residues. CDR3 region: CASSLAGLASGNTIYF. DNA for the CDR3: TGCGCCAGCAGCTTGGCCGGGCTAGCCTCTGGAAACACCATATATTTT.

The chain recombines TRBV9 with TRBJ2-2; unclear D gene. The CDR3 is 13 residues long. Between the trimmed V and J ends, which lost 4 bases and 2 bases, there was a span of 6 bases. The germline CDR1 and CDR2 sequences are SGDLS and YYNGEE. CDR3 sequence reads: CASSPFNTGELFF. The CDR3 DNA is TGTGCCAGCAGCCCATTTAACACCGGGGAGCTGTTTTTT.

The rearrangement joins TRBV18 to TRBJ1-2; tentatively, D is TRBD1 (6 bases). Trimming took 6 bases from V and 4 from J, leaving 6 bases between them. This CDR3 spans 11 amino acids. Germline V CDR1 and CDR2: KGHSH, LQKENI. The CDR3 loop is CASSDSYGYTF. CDR3 coding DNA: TGTGCCAGCTCGGACAGCTATGGCTACACCTTC.

The chain carries TRBV6-5 and TRBJ1-2; possibly TRBD1 for D (5 bases). The germline CDR1 and CDR2 sequences are MNHEY and SVGAGI. The V end lost 0 bases, the J end lost 8 bases, and 10 bases lay between the germline ends. CDR3 length: 13 amino acids. CDR3 sequence reads: CASSYSTGEGYTF. The CDR3 DNA follows: TGTGCCAGCAGTTACTCGACGGGGGAGGGCTACACCTTC.